This TCR beta chain emerged from a study of control samples from healthy donors and cancer patients. The trim removed 11 bases at V and 0 bases at J, leaving 15 bases unmatched. CDR1 is LNHDA, CDR2 SQIVND, per germline (reference sequence). The CDR3 consists of 18 residues. Repertoires were generated with immunoSEQ multiplex PCR, while TCRdb's copy carries only in-frame clones and drops some. The data contain about 110,000 clones, around 80% of them singletons. The receptor was derived from a young man in good health. The chain combines TRBV19 with TRBJ2-4, with 11 bases matching TRBD1. The sequencing sample was made of blood. Here the CDR3 reads CASETGTGGHEAKNIQYF. The CDR3 DNA is TGTGCCTCAGAAACCGGGACAGGGGGTCACGAAGCCAAAAACATTCAGTACTTC.